This entry lists 31 T cell receptor beta chains sequenced from one sample in a study of T-cell memory formation after mild COVID-19. A single record per CDR3 protein comes from TCRdb applying MiXCR to the 5' RACE reads. Of about 13,000 distinct CDR3 sequences in the sample, 16% were seen once. The sample taken for sequencing was PBMCs or a T cell subset sorted from them (not recorded which). Receptors were obtained from a man aged 18-30 years who had mild COVID-19 (a few samples of this study predate the infection). Cell type and time point are not known.

V gene TRBV6-2 or TRBV6-3 combines with J gene TRBJ2-7; 9 bases map to TRBD2. Germline V gene data show CDR1 as MNHEY and CDR2 as SVGEGT. Trimming cost V 6 bases and J 3 bases; bases outside gene matches: 9. The CDR3 consists of 15 residues. CDR3 nucleotide sequence: TGTGCCAGCAGGTCTGCGGGAGGGCTTAACTACGAGCAGTACTTC. This gives the protein CASRSAGGLNYEQYF.

This clonotype was observed a few times. The rearrangement links TRBV3-1 to TRBJ2-5; D gene uncertain. V lost 2 bases, J lost 5 bases, and 6 bases lay in between. This CDR3 has 12 residues. The germline V gene has CDR1 LGHDT and CDR2 YNNKEL (reference sequence). The DNA of the CDR3 is TGTGCCAGCAGCCAATTGGGGGAGACCCAGTACTTC. Translated, it gives CASSQLGETQYF.

This clonotype has ten or more counts. V gene TRBV5-1 combines with J gene TRBJ1-1; 10 nucleotides match TRBD1. This CDR3 is built from 14 residues. Germline V gene lookup returns CDR1 SGHRS and CDR2 YFSETQ. With V trimmed by 3 bases and J by 4 bases, 3 bases remained unmatched. This CDR3 reads CASSWGQGSTEAFF. The CDR3 region has the DNA TGCGCCAGCAGCTGGGGACAGGGGAGCACTGAAGCTTTCTTT.

There are a few counts of this clonotype. V is TRBV6-6 and J is TRBJ1-2, with D unresolved. The germline gives CDR1 MNHNY, CDR2 SVGAGI (reference sequence). The CDR3 consists of 16 residues. Trimming shortened V by 10 bases and J by 4 bases, and 25 bases separated the two germline ends. This chain's CDR3 is CAIQRQASTRGYGYTF. Written as DNA, the CDR3 is TGTGCCATACAGAGGCAGGCTAGCACCAGAGGCTATGGCTACACCTTC.

At least ten counts were recorded for this clonotype. This chain links TRBV6-6 with TRBJ2-2; no clear D gene. Trimming removed 3 bases from V and 5 bases from J, with 16 bases in between. CDR3 length equals 16 residues. Germline lookup yields CDR1 MNHNY and CDR2 SVGAGI (reference sequence). The CDR3 is CASSYVRPGLTGELFF. The DNA of the CDR3 is TGTGCCAGCAGTTATGTTCGGCCAGGATTAACCGGGGAGCTGTTTTTT.

This clonotype has only a few counts. CDR3 loop: CASSPRHRVFSYEQYF. The CDR3 DNA is TGTGCCAGCTCACCACGCCACCGAGTTTTTTCCTACGAGCAGTACTTC. This sequence joins TRBV18 and TRBJ2-7; no clear D gene. This CDR3 has 16 amino acids. V dropped 1 base and J dropped 1 base, with 14 bases sitting between them. Germline values: CDR1 KGHSH, CDR2 LQKENI.

This clonotype was counted a few times. The chain has TRBV12-3 or TRBV12-4 and TRBJ2-7, with D unresolved. V was cut by 4 bases and J by 3 bases, with 22 bases left in between. The CDR3 totals 17 residues. The CDR3 reads CASSSRPRDSERYEQYF. CDR3 coding DNA: TGTGCCAGCAGTTCCCGACCTCGCGACTCGGAGCGCTACGAGCAGTACTTC.

This clonotype has at least ten counts. The V gene is TRBV9, the J gene TRBJ2-5, with D possibly TRBD2 on 6 matching bases. V was cut by 3 bases and J by 5 bases, with 11 bases left in between. The V gene's germline CDR1 is SGDLS and CDR2 YYNGEE. The CDR3 length is 13 residues. CDR3 DNA: TGTGCCAGCAGCGGGACTATCGAGGAGACCCAGTACTTC. As protein: CASSGTIEETQYF.

The V and J genes are TRBV12-3 or TRBV12-4 and TRBJ2-2; unclear D gene. V gave up 5 bases and J gave up 4 bases, with 20 bases separating them. The CDR3 contains 17 residues. The DNA for the CDR3 is TGTGCCAGCAGTCCGACCTGGGGAAGCCCGGGCACCGGGGAGCTGTTTTTT. The encoded protein is CASSPTWGSPGTGELFF.

This clonotype was seen repeatedly, ten times or more. The gene calls are TRBV7-2 and TRBJ2-5; 8 positions agree with TRBD2. Trimming cost V 5 bases and J 5 bases; bases outside gene matches: 19. CDR3 length: 18 amino acids. Germline CDR1 SGHTA, CDR2 FQGNSA. CDR3 sequence: CASSPNGVTSAPNETQYF. DNA of the CDR3: TGTGCCAGCAGCCCAAATGGGGTGACTAGCGCGCCGAATGAGACCCAGTACTTC. The full variable domain, its missing parts supplied by reference TRBV7-2 and TRBJ2-5, is GAGVSQSPSNKVTEKGKDVELRCDPISGHTALYWYRQSLGQGLEFLIYFQGNSAPDKSGLPSDRFSAERTGGSVSTLTIQRTQQEDSAVYLCASSPNGVTSAPNETQYFGPGTRLLVL.

In this sample, this clonotype turned up many times. The chain uses TRBV20-1 and TRBJ2-3; the match to TRBD2 covers 7 bases. This CDR3 is built from 14 residues. Germline CDR1 DFQATT, CDR2 SNEGSKA (reference sequence). V lost 8 bases to trimming and J lost 5 bases; unmatched junction nucleotides: 13. The CDR3 here is CSSWGGTIVDTQYF. In nucleotides, the CDR3 is TGCAGTTCCTGGGGGGGAACCATCGTAGATACGCAGTATTTT.

This clonotype was seen at least ten times. This chain uses TRBV5-1 with TRBJ1-5, with a tentative D call TRBD1 (6 bases). Deletions cut 4 bases from V and 5 bases from J, with 10 bases between. Germline V gene sequence: CDR1 SGHRS, CDR2 YFSETQ. The CDR3 sequence is 13 residues long. The CDR3 here is CASSITGYQPQHF. The CDR3 nucleotides are TGCGCCAGCAGCATAACAGGGTATCAGCCCCAGCATTTT.

The chain recombines TRBV10-3 with TRBJ1-2; D uncertain. Trimming took off 3 bases at V and 6 bases at J, with 14 bases between the two ends. Germline V gene lookup returns CDR1 ENHRY and CDR2 SYGVKD. The CDR3 contains 14 residues. The CDR3 region is CAISEPVKVDGYTF. DNA of the CDR3: TGTGCCATCAGTGAACCAGTGAAGGTGGATGGCTACACCTTC.

There are a few counts of this clonotype. The V gene is TRBV15, the J gene TRBJ1-5; 10 bases are shared with TRBD1. Germline lookup yields CDR1 LNHNV and CDR2 YYDKDF (reference sequence). V dropped 3 bases and J dropped 4; count of bases not matched to a gene: 9. The CDR3 sequence is 17 residues long. Here the CDR3 reads CATSSVRDRGWNQPQHF. CDR3 sequence (DNA): TGTGCCACCAGCAGTGTCCGGGACAGGGGATGGAATCAGCCCCAGCATTTT.

Only a few counts were recorded for this clonotype. The V call is TRBV4-1, the J call TRBJ1-2, with D perhaps matching TRBD1 (6 bases). The CDR3 runs to 16 residues. Germline loops: CDR1 MGHRA, CDR2 YSYEKL. Trimming removed 1 base from V and 8 bases from J, with 20 bases in between. The CDR3 region has the DNA TGCGCCAGCAGCCAAGGGAAGACGGGGGCGCATTGGGGCTACACCTTC. Protein: CASSQGKTGAHWGYTF.

This clonotype showed up just a few times. The V and J genes are TRBV11-1 and TRBJ1-2; the D gene is possibly TRBD1 (6 bases). The CDR3 loop spans 15 amino acids. V was cut by 5 bases and J by 8 bases, with 21 bases left in between. Germline values: CDR1 SGHAT, CDR2 FQDESV (reference sequence). The CDR3 DNA follows: TGTGCCAGCAGCCGCGAGCCAGGACCTGGGGGCGGCTACACCTTC. Translated, it gives CASSREPGPGGGYTF.

This sequence joins TRBV5-1 and TRBJ2-7, with 9 bases matching TRBD1. This CDR3 region has 15 residues. Losses at the gene ends were 4 bases for V and 3 bases for J; bases not matched to a gene: 8. Germline V gene sequence: CDR1 SGHRS, CDR2 YFSETQ. CDR3: CASSPMGTGFYEQYF. For the CDR3, the DNA is TGCGCCAGCAGCCCCATGGGGACAGGGTTCTACGAGCAGTACTTC.

This clonotype was counted only a few times. The rearrangement joins TRBV6-5 to TRBJ2-2; D is tentatively TRBD1 or TRBD2 (6 bases each). The V and J ends lost 2 bases and 6 bases respectively, with 19 bases between them. The germline CDR1 and CDR2 sequences are MNHEY and SVGAGI. CDR3 length: 17 residues. CDR3 protein: CASSYPTGTWGAGELFF. Here the CDR3 DNA reads TGTGCCAGCAGTTACCCTACCGGGACATGGGGGGCCGGGGAGCTGTTTTTT.

This clonotype was counted at least ten times. This chain links TRBV7-2 with TRBJ1-6, with TRBD1 as a possible D gene (6 bases). Germline CDR1 and CDR2: SGHTA and FQGNSA. The CDR3 loop spans 14 amino acids. The ends were cut back, 4 bases at V and 2 bases at J, with 6 bases in the middle. The CDR3 loop reads CASSWTAYNSPLHF. Written as DNA, the CDR3 is TGTGCCAGCAGCTGGACAGCCTATAATTCACCCCTCCACTTT.

This clonotype was found many times. The chain employs TRBV9 and TRBJ1-1; D gene unclear. From germline, CDR1 is SGDLS and CDR2 YYNGEE. The CDR3 runs to 12 residues. Between the trimmed V and J ends, which lost 1 base and 0 bases, there was a span of 1 base. The CDR3 DNA follows: TGTGCCAGCAGCGTATTGAACACTGAAGCTTTCTTT. This sequence encodes CASSVLNTEAFF.

The table lists this clonotype with many counts. V is TRBV5-1 and J is TRBJ1-2, with D unclear. From germline, CDR1 is SGHRS and CDR2 YFSETQ. The CDR3 extends over 14 amino acids. V lost 0 bases and J lost 2, with 8 bases in between. As DNA, the CDR3 is TGCGCCAGCAGCTTGGTATCCGTAAACTATGGCTACACCTTC. Translating gives CASSLVSVNYGYTF.

This clonotype was picked up many times. This chain uses TRBV6-4 with TRBJ2-2; D is unresolved. Germline V gene sequence: CDR1 MRHNA, CDR2 SNTAGT. Trimming removed 0 bases from V and 5 bases from J, with 4 bases in between. The CDR3 spans 13 residues. CDR3 sequence (DNA): TGTGCCAGCAGTGACTCGACTACCGGGGAGCTGTTTTTT. Translation: CASSDSTTGELFF.

This clonotype was observed many times. The V call is TRBV7-3, the J call TRBJ2-1, with 11 bases that match TRBD2. Germline loops: CDR1 SGHTA, CDR2 FQGTGA. The CDR3 has 15 amino acids. The trim removed 5 bases at V and 5 bases at J, leaving 5 bases unmatched. The CDR3 loop is CASSVGLAGNNEQFF. CDR3 sequence (DNA): TGTGCCAGCAGCGTTGGACTAGCGGGTAACAATGAGCAGTTCTTC.

The J gene is TRBJ2-2, the V gene TRBV7-2; no firm D call. Between the trimmed V and J ends, which lost 6 bases and 11 bases, there was a span of 16 bases. This CDR3 is built from 13 residues. The germline V gene has CDR1 SGHTA and CDR2 FQGNSA. The CDR3 bases are TGTGCCAGCAGTTTTTTCTGGGGTGGTGAGCTGTTTTTT. Protein sequence: CASSFFWGGELFF.

This clonotype was counted many times. V and J are TRBV7-9 and TRBJ2-7; no definite D call. This CDR3 region has 13 residues. Trimming stripped 5 bases from V and 5 bases from J, with 13 bases between. In germline, CDR1 is SEHNR, CDR2 FQNEAQ (reference sequence). CDR3 region: CASSPTVEDEQYV. The CDR3, as DNA: TGTGCCAGCAGCCCAACGGTAGAGGACGAGCAGTACGTC.

Within the sample, this clonotype is large (0.1 to 1%). This chain links TRBV5-6 with TRBJ1-4; 9 nucleotides agree with TRBD1. The V gene's germline CDR1 is SGHDT and CDR2 YYEEEE. This CDR3 is built from 19 residues. V was clipped by 1 base and J by 2 bases; unmatched bases: 12. In nucleotides, the CDR3 is TGTGCCAGCAGCTTGCAAGGACAGGGGCTCTTCGGCACTAATGAAAAACTGTTTTTT. The encoded protein is CASSLQGQGLFGTNEKLFF.

By sample fraction, this clonotype is medium-sized. This chain links TRBV7-2 with TRBJ1-2; D might be TRBD1 (6 bases). The CDR3 has 14 residues. Per the germline V gene, CDR1 is SGHTA and CDR2 is FQGNSA. The V gene lost 7 bases and the J gene lost 7 bases, with 19 bases spanning the gap. The CDR3 loop reads CASTPDSPGPGYTF. DNA for the CDR3: TGTGCCAGCACCCCGGACAGCCCGGGACCTGGCTACACCTTC.

This clonotype counts as medium-sized. The junction differs from germline at one of its ends, possibly a read error. This chain uses TRBV7-7 with TRBJ2-2; 8 nucleotides match TRBD2. The CDR3 length is 16 residues. Germline V gene sequence: CDR1 SSHAT, CDR2 FNYEAQ (reference sequence). This chain's CDR3 is CASSLAGSENTGELFF. The CDR3 DNA is TGTGCTAGCAGCTTAGCGGGGTCAGAGAACACCGGGGAGCTGTTTTTT.

The table lists this clonotype with many counts. The rearrangement uses TRBV20-1 and TRBJ1-5; TRBD1 aligns across 10 bases. The germline V gene encodes CDR1 DFQATT and CDR2 SNEGSKA (reference sequence). The CDR3 covers 16 residues. V lost 0 bases and J lost 5; bases outside the gene matches: 7. The CDR3: CSARDRTGGGHQPQHF. CDR3 bases: TGCAGTGCTAGAGATCGGACAGGGGGAGGGCATCAGCCCCAGCATTTT.

J is TRBJ2-1 and V is TRBV6-6, with 12 nucleotides matching TRBD2. This CDR3 comprises 19 residues. V lost 6 bases and J lost 8; bases outside the gene matches: 20. Germline V gives CDR1 MNHNY, CDR2 SVGAGI (reference sequence). Here the CDR3 reads CASSRGLLHSSGGAHEQFF. CDR3 DNA: TGTGCCAGCAGCCGAGGGCTATTACACTCTAGCGGGGGGGCACATGAGCAGTTCTTC.

J is TRBJ2-1 and V is TRBV19; possibly TRBD1 for D (6 bases). CDR1 is LNHDA, CDR2 SQIVND, per germline (reference sequence). The CDR3 totals 17 residues. Trimming stripped 1 base from V and 10 bases from J, with 23 bases between. CDR3 in amino acids: CASSIALSGTNMVEQFF. In DNA form, the CDR3 reads TGTGCCAGTAGTATAGCCCTGTCCGGGACAAACATGGTCGAGCAGTTCTTC. Drawing the rest from reference TRBV19 and TRBJ2-1, the complete variable domain is DGGITQSPKYLFRKEGQNVTLSCEQNLNHDAMYWYRQDPGQGLRLIYYSQIVNDFQKGDIAEGYSVSREKKESFPLTVTSAQKNPTAFYLCASSIALSGTNMVEQFFGPGTRLTVL.